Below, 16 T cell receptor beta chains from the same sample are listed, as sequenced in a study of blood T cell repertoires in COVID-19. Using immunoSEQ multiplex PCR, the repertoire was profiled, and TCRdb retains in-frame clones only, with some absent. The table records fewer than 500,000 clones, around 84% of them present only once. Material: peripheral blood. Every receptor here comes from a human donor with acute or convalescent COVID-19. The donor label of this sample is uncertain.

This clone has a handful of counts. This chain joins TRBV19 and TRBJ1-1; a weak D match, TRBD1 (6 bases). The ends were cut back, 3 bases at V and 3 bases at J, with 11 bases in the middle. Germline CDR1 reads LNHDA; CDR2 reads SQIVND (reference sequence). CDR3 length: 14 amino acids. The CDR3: CASSIPGVDTEAFF. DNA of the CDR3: TGTGCCAGTAGTATCCCAGGGGTGGACACTGAAGCTTTCTTT. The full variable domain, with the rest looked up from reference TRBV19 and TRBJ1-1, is DGGITQSPKYLFRKEGQNVTLSCEQNLNHDAMYWYRQDPGQGLRLIYYSQIVNDFQKGDIAEGYSVSREKKESFPLTVTSAQKNPTAFYLCASSIPGVDTEAFFGQGTRLTVV.

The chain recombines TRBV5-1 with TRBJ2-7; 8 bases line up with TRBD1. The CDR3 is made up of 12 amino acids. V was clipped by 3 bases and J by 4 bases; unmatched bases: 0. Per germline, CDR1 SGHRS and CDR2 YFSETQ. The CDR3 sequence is CASSWTGYEQYF. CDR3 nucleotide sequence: TGCGCCAGCAGCTGGACAGGGTACGAGCAGTACTTC.

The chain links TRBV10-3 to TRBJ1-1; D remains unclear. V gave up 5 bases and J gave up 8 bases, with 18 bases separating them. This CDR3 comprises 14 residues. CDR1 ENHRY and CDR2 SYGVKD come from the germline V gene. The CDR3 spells CAISPTDTTDEAFF. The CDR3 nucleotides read TGTGCCATCAGTCCTACAGACACCACCGACGAAGCTTTCTTT.

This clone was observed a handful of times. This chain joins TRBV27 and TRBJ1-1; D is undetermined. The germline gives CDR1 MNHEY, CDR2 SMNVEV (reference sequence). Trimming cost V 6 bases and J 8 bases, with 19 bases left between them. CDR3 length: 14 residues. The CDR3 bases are TGTGCCAGCAGGCCCCTTGTAGGTTCGGAGGAAGCTTTCTTT. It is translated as CASRPLVGSEEAFF.

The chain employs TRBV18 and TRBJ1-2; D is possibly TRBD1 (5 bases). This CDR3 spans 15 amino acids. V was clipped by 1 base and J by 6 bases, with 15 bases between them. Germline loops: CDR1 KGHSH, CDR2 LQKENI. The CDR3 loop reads CASSPLDQGTDGYTF. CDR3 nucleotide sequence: TGTGCCAGCTCACCACTGGATCAGGGTACGGATGGCTACACCTTC.

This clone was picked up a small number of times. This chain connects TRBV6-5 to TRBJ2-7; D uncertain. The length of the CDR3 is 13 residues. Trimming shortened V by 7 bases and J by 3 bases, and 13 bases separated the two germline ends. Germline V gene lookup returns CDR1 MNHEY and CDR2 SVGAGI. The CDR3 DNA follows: TGTGCCAGCAACCCTAGTGGAAGCTACGAGCAGTACTTC. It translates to CASNPSGSYEQYF.

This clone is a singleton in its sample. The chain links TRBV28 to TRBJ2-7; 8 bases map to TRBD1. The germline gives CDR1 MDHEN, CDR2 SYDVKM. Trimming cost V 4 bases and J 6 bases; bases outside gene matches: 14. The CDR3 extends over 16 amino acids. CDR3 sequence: CASSSPPGRGRGEQYF. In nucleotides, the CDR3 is TGTGCCAGCAGTTCCCCCCCCGGCAGGGGGCGGGGCGAGCAGTACTTC.

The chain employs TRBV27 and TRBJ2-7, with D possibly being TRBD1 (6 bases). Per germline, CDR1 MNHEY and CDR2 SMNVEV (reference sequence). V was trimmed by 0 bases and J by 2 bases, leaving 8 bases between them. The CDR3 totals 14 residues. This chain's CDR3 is CASSLSPGAYEQYF. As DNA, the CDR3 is TGTGCCAGCAGTTTATCCCCAGGGGCCTACGAGCAGTACTTC.

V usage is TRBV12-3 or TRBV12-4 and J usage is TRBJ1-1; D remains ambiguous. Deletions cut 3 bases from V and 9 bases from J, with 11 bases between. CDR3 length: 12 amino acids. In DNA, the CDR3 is TGTGCCAGCAGTTTGGAGGTCAGCCAAGCTTTCTTT. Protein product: CASSLEVSQAFF.

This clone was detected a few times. The CDR3 protein is CASTFKPGQENEQFF. DNA for the CDR3: TGTGCCAGCACCTTCAAACCGGGACAGGAAAATGAGCAGTTCTTC. The chain carries TRBV7-9 and TRBJ2-1; 8 bases are shared with TRBD1. Germline loops: CDR1 SEHNR, CDR2 FQNEAQ (reference sequence). CDR3 length equals 15 residues. The trim removed 7 bases at V and 7 bases at J, leaving 12 bases unmatched.

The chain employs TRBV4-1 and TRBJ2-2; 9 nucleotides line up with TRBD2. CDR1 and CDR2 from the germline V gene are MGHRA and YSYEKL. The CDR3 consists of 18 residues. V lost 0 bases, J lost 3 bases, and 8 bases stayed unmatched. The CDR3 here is CASSQESWAGGYTGELFF. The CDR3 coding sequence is TGCGCCAGCAGCCAAGAGTCTTGGGCGGGAGGGTACACCGGGGAGCTGTTTTTT.

CDR3 amino acids: CASERRNSGNTIYF. In DNA form, the CDR3 reads TGTGCCAGCGAGCGACGGAACTCTGGAAACACCATATATTTT. The V and J genes are TRBV7-9 and TRBJ1-3; D is undetermined. V lost 8 bases and J 0 bases, leaving 11 bases between the germline ends. The CDR3 loop spans 14 amino acids. CDR1 is SEHNR, CDR2 FQNEAQ, per germline (reference sequence).

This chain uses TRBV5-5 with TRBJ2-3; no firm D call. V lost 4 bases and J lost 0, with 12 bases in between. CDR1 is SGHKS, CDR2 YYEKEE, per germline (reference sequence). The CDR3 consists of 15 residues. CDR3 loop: CASSQASWSTDTQYF. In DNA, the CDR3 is TGTGCCAGCAGCCAAGCGAGTTGGAGCACAGATACGCAGTATTTT.

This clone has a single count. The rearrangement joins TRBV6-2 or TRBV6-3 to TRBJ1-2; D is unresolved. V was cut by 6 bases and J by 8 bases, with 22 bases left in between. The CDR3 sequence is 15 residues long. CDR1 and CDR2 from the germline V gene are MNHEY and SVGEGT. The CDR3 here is CASRYLPTSGYGYTF. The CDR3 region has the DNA TGTGCCAGCAGGTACCTACCTACCTCGGGTTACGGCTACACCTTC.

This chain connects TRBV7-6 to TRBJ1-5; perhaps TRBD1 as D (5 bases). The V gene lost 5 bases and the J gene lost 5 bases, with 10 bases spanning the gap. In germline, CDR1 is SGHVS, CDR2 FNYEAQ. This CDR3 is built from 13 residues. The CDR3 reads CASSQVRDQPQHF. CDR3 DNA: TGTGCCAGCAGCCAGGTCAGGGATCAGCCCCAGCATTTT.

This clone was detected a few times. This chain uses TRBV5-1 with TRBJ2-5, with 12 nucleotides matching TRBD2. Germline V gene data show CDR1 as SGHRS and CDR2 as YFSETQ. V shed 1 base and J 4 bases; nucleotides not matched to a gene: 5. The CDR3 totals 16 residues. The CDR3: CASSLTSGGTGETQYF. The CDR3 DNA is TGCGCCAGCAGCTTGACTAGCGGGGGGACTGGAGAGACCCAGTACTTC. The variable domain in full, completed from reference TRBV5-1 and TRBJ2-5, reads KAGVTQTPRYLIKTRGQQVTLSCSPISGHRSVSWYQQTPGQGLQFLFEYFSETQRNKGNFPGRFSGRQFSNSRSEMNVSTLELGDSALYLCASSLTSGGTGETQYFGPGTRLLVL.